The clone carrying this T cell receptor (beta chain) was counted ten times or more. Its matching antigen is unknown. This record comes from a study of neurological immune-mediated disorders. Trimming cost V 3 bases and J 1 base, with 22 bases left between them. The CDR3 covers 20 residues. Germline V CDR1 and CDR2: SGHTA, FQGNSA. The unsorted libraries were generated from a total of 2 million PBMCs, which had been stored in RNAlater at -80 C. Study results and caveats: No CDR3 amino acid sequences were shared by expanded clones across subjects, suggesting private repertoires in all groups.

cDNA was made by 5'RACE with 10-nucleotide random UMIs. One entry per CDR3 protein results from TCRdb running MiXCR on the 5' RACE reads. This sample has under 80,000 distinct CDR3 sequences, with roughly 9% found just once. V and J are TRBV7-2 and TRBJ2-6; a possible D gene is TRBD2 (5 bases). Sequenced sample: PBMCs. The clonotype was recovered from a man aged 50-59 years in good health. This chain's CDR3 is CASSFPEGQLKFSGANVLTF. For the CDR3, the DNA is TGTGCCAGCAGCTTCCCCGAGGGCCAGTTAAAGTTTTCTGGGGCCAACGTCCTGACTTTC.